This T cell receptor (beta chain) was recovered during a study of long-term antiretroviral therapy in people with HIV. The content of samples before DNA extraction was roughly 0.85-11 million cryopreserved PBMC. CDR3 length: 15 residues. The germline V gene encodes CDR1 SSHAT and CDR2 FNYEAQ (reference sequence). The assay used was immunoSEQ (version v3.0), run at survey level. Measured with immunoSEQ multiplex PCR; TCRdb has only the in-frame clones, and not every one. The table includes 27,000 or so clones, around 86% detected once. A word on this clone: A read error may produce the germline difference seen at one junction end.

The V and J genes are TRBV7-7 and TRBJ2-1; D possibly corresponds to TRBD2 (6 bases). The TCR comes from a middle-aged man with HIV. The sample was unsorted PBMCs, taken 2.9 years after starting antiretroviral therapy. In DNA form, the CDR3 reads TGTGCTAGCAGCTTCTCCGTGACTAGTAGCAATGAGCAGTTCTTC. Amino acid sequence: CASSFSVTSSNEQFF.